This T cell receptor beta chain was identified in a study of blood T cell repertoires in COVID-19 (dated by TCRdb to the early 2020s). Regarding the study in general: Samples from collaborators originated in the United States, Italy and Spain and spanned both the acute and convalescent phases of COVID-19. The material from the prospective study consisted of cDNA or gDNA derived from T cells, B-cell-depleted T cells, or PBMCs. The dataset comprised deeply sampled blood TCRbeta repertoires from subjects exposed to, actively infected with, or recovered from COVID-19. The repertoires were released in a freely available public database meant as a resource for research on the immune response to SARS-CoV-2. The samples were drawn from the first 160 participants of the ongoing ImmuneRACE study and from 1,254 subjects provided by 6 global collaborators. Nearly every sample came with metadata listing a de-identified subject ID, COVID-19 status, age in years and sex. Where HLA class I and class II types were available, the types were taken from metadata supplied by the sample provider, not from assay-based typing. The investigation overall reported the following: How much clinical and demographic metadata was included differed by source and by participant, and the metadata was provided uncurated.

In the prospective study, participants were roughly 18 to 100 years old, resided in fewer than 25 geographic areas of the United States, and were enrolled through a virtual design. Cohort assignment in the prospective study relied on participant-reported clinical history from a screening survey and a study questionnaire. A participant counted as exposed if, within 2 weeks of entering the study, that participant had been in contact with someone who had a PCR-confirmed or clinician-diagnosed COVID-19 case. In the prospective study, whole blood, serum and a nasopharyngeal or oropharyngeal swab were collected from each participant by mobile phlebotomists. Prospective study participants could optionally give additional blood draws and questionnaires over an approximately two-month period. Blood samples from the prospective study were shipped frozen or at room temperature prior to DNA extraction. The immunoSEQ Assay, a bias-controlled multiplex PCR, was used to amplify TCRbeta CDR3 regions from genomic DNA. The authors processed their data as follows. Within the assay, amplification of reference gene primers was used to estimate how many nucleated cells each sample contained. To quantify the absolute abundance of each unique TCRbeta CDR3 rearrangement, sequence reads were collapsed and filtered. For each sample, productive Simpson clonality was calculated as the square root of Simpson's diversity index over productive rearrangements. TCRdb took over this immuneACCESS table, retaining in-frame rearrangements with V and J assigned. Such tables are incomplete; in checked studies, under half of the missing clones stem from an unresolved V gene, and the remainder is unexplained. V and J calls and clone size are copied from that table; D and trimming were computed from the DNA. For this sample the table gives 150,000 or so clones, of which about 85% were detected only once. Together, the top ten hold about 4.1% of the sample.

Relative to germline, V is 6 bases shorter and J is 11 bases shorter, with 14 bases between their ends. The CDR3 covers 12 residues, taking in both the cysteine and the phenylalanine. Just the 36-base CDR3 DNA is kept, in frame starting at base 1. For CDR1 and CDR2, the germline V gene lists MNHEY and SVGAGI. A note on this clone: No cognate antigen has been identified for it. No base-level quality is on record; no much larger clone is a single base apart.

This receptor was taken from a woman in her thirties or forties who had been exposed to COVID-19. The chain is made from TRBV6-5 and TRBJ1-5; no D gene is confidently identified. Sequencing was performed on PBMCs or T cells enriched from blood (not recorded which). The CDR3 sequence is CASRARSSAQHF. The nucleotide sequence reads as follows: TGTGCCAGCAGGGCCAGGTCTTCAGCCCAGCATTTT.